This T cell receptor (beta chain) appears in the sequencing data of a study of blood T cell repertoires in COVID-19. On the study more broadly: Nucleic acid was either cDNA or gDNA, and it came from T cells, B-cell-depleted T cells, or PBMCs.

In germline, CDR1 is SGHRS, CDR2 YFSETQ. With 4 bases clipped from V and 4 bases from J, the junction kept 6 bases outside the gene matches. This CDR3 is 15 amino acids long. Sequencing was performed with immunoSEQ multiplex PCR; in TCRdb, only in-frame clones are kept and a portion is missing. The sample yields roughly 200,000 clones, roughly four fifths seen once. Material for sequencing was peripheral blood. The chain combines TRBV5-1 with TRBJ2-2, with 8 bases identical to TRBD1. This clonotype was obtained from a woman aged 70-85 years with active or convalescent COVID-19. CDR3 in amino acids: CASSPRDRLTGELFF. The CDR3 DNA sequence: TGCGCCAGCAGCCCGAGGGACAGGCTCACCGGGGAGCTGTTTTTT.